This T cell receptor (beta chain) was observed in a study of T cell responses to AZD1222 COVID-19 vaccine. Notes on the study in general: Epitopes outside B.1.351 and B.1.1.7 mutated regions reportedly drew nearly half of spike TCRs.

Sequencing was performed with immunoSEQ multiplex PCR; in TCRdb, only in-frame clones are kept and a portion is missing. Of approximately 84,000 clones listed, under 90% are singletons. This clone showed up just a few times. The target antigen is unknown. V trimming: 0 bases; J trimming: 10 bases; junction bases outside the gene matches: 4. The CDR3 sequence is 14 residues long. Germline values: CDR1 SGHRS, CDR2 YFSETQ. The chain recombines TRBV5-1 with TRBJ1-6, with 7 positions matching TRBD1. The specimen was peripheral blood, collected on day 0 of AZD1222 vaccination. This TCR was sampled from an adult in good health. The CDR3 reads CASSLDRGASPLHF. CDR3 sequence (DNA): TGCGCCAGCAGCTTGGACAGGGGCGCCTCACCCCTCCACTTT.